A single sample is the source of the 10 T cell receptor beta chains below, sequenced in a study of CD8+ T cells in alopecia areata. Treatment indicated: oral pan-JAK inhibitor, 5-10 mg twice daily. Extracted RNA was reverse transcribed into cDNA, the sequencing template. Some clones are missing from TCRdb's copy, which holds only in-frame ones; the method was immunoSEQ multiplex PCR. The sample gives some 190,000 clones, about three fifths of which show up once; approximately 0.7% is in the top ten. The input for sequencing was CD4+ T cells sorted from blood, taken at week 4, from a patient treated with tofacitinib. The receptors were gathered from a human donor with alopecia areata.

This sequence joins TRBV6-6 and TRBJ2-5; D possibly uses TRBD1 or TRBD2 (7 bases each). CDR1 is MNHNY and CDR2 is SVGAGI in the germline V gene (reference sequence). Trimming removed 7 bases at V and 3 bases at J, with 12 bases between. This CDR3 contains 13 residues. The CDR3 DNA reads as TGTGCCAGCACAGCGGGGACAGAAGAGACCCAGTACTTC. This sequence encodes CASTAGTEETQYF.

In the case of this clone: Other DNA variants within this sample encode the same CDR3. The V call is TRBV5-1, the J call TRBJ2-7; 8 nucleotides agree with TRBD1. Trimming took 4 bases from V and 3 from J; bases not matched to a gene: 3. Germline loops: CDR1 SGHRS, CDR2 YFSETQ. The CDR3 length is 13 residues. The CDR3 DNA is TGCGCCAGCAGCCTGGACAGGGTCTACGAGCAGTACTTC. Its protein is CASSLDRVYEQYF.

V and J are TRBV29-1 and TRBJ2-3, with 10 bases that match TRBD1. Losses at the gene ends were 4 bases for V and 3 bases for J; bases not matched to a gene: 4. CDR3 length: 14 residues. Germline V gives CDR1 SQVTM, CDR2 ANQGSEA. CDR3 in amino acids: CSVVGGQGTDTQYF. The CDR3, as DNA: TGCAGCGTTGTAGGGGGACAGGGGACAGATACGCAGTATTTT.

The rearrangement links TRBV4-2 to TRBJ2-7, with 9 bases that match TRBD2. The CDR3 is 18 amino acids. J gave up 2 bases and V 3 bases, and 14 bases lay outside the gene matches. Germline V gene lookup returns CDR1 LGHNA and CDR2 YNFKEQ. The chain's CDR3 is CASSHHTGLAGEPYEQYF. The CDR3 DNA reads TGTGCCAGCAGCCATCATACGGGACTAGCTGGGGAGCCCTACGAGCAGTACTTC.

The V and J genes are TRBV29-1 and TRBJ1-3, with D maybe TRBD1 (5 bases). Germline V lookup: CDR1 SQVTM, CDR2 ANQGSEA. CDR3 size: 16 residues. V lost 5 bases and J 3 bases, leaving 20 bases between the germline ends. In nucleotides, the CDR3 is TGCAGCGTTACTTCTACGGGGACCAGTGGTGGAAACACCATATATTTT. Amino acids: CSVTSTGTSGGNTIYF.

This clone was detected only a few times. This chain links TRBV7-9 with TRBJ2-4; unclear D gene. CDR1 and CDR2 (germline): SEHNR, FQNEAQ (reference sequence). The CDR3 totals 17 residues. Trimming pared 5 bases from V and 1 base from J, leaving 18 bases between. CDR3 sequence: CASSPPSMVGAKNIQYF. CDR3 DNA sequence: TGTGCCAGCAGCCCTCCTTCGATGGTGGGGGCCAAAAACATTCAGTACTTC.

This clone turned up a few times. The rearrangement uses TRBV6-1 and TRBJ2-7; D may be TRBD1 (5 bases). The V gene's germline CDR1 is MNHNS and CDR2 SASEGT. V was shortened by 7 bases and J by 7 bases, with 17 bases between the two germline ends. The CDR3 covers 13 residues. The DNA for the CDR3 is TGTGCCAGCAAAATCGGCAGGGTGGGGGAGCAGTACTTC. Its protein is CASKIGRVGEQYF.

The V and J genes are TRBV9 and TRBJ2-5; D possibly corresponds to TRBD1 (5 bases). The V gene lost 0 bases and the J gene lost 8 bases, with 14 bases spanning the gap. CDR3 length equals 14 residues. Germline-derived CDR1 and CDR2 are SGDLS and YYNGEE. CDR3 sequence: CASSVEGLAATQYF. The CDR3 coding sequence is TGTGCCAGCAGCGTAGAGGGGTTGGCAGCTACCCAGTACTTC.

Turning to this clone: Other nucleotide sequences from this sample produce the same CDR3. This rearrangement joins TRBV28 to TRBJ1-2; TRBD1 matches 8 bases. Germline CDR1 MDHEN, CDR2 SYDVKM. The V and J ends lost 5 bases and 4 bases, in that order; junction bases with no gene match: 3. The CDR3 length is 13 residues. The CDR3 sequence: CASSPTGGYGYTF. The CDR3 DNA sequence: TGTGCCAGCAGTCCTACAGGGGGCTATGGCTACACCTTC.

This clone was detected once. CDR3 amino acids: CAWGPYWAGDLETQYF. As DNA, the CDR3 is TGTGCCTGGGGCCCCTATTGGGCAGGGGATCTTGAGACCCAGTACTTC. V is TRBV30 and J is TRBJ2-5, with D maybe TRBD1 (6 bases). This CDR3 has 16 residues. Germline CDR1 GTSNPN, CDR2 SVGIG (reference sequence). The V end lost 5 bases, the J end lost 5 bases, and 24 bases lay between the germline ends.